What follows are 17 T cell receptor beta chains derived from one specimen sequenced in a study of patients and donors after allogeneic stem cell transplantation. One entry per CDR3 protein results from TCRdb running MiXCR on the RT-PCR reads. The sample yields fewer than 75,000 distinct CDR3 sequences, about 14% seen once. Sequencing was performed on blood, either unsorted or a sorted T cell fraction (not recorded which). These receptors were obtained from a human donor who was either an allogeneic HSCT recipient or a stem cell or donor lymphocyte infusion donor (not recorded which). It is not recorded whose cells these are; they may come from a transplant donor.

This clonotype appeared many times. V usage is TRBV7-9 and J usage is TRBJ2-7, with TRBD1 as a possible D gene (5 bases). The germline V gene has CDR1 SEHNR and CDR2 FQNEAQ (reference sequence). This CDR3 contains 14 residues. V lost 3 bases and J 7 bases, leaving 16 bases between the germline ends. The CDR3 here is CASSFGAQPWEQYF. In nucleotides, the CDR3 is TGTGCCAGCAGCTTTGGGGCCCAACCCTGGGAGCAGTACTTC.

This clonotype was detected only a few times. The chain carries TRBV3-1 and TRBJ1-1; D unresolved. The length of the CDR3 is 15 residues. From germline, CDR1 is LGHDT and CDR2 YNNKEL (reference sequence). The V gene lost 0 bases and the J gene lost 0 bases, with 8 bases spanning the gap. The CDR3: CASSQESAMNTEAFF. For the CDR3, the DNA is TGTGCCAGCAGCCAAGAATCCGCCATGAACACTGAAGCTTTCTTT.

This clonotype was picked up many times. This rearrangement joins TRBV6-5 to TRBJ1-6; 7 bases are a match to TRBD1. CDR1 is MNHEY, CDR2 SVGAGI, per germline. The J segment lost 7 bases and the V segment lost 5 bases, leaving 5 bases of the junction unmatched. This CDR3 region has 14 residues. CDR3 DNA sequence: TGTGCCAGCAGTCCTACAGGGGAAAATTCACCCCTCCACTTT. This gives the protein CASSPTGENSPLHF.

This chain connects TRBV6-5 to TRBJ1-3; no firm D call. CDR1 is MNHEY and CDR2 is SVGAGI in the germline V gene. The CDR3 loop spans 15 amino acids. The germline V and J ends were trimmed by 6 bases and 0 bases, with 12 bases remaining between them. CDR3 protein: CASRQQFFSGNTIYF. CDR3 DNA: TGTGCCAGCAGACAACAGTTTTTCTCTGGAAACACCATATATTTT.

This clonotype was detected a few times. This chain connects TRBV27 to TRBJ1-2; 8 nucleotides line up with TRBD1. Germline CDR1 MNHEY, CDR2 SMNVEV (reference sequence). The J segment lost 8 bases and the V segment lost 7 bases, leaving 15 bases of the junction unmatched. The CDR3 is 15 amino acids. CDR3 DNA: TGTGCCAGCACCATCCGACAGGGGAATATGGAGGGCTACACCTTC. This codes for CASTIRQGNMEGYTF.

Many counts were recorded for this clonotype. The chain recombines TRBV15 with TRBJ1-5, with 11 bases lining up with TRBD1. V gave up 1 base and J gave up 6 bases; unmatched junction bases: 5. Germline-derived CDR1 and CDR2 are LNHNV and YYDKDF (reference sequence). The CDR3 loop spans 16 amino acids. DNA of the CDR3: TGTGCCACCAGCAGAGTCCCGGGACAGGGGGGTCAGCCCCAGCATTTT. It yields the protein CATSRVPGQGGQPQHF.

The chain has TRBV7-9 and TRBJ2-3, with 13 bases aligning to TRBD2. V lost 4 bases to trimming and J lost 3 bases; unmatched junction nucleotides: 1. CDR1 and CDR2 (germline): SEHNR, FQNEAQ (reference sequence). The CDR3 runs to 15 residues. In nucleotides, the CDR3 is TGTGCCAGCAGCTCGACTAGCGGGAGGACAGATACGCAGTATTTT. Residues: CASSSTSGRTDTQYF.

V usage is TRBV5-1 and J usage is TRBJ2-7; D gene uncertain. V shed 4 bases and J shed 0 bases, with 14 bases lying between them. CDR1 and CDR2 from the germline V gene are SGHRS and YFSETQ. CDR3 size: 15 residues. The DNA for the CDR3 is TGCGCCAGCAGCCCCCGACTGGGCACCTCCTACGAGCAGTACTTC. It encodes CASSPRLGTSYEQYF.

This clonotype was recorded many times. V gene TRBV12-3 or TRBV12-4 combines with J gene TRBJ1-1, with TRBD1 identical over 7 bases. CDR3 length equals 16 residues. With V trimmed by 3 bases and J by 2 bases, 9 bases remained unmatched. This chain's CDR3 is CASSFLKGGVNTEAFF. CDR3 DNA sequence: TGTGCCAGCAGTTTCTTGAAAGGGGGCGTTAACACTGAAGCTTTCTTT.

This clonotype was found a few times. The CDR3 coding sequence is TGTGCCAGCAGCCCTCAGCCGATTTTCGGAAACAATGAGCAGTTCTTC. Residues: CASSPQPIFGNNEQFF. The V call is TRBV21-1, the J call TRBJ2-1. TRBV21-1 represents a pseudogene. This CDR3 region has 16 residues.

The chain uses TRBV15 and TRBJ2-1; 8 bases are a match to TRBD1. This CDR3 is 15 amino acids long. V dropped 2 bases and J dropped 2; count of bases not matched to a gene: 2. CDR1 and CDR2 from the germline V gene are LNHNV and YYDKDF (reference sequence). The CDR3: CATSRQGATYNEQFF. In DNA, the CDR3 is TGTGCCACCAGCAGACAGGGGGCGACCTACAATGAGCAGTTCTTC.

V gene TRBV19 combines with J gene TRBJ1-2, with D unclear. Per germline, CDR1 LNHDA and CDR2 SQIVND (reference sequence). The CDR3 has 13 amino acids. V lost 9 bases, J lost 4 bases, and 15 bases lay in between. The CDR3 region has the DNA TGTGCCAGATCCCCCGGACCCCGCTATGGCTACACCTTC. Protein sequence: CARSPGPRYGYTF.

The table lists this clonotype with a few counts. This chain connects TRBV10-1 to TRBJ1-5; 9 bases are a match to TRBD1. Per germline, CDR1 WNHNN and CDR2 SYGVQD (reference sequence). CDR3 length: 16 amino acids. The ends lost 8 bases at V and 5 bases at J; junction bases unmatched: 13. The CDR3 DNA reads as TGCGCCAGCCTCATTGACCCGGGACAGGGAGATCAGCCCCAGCATTTT. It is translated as CASLIDPGQGDQPQHF.

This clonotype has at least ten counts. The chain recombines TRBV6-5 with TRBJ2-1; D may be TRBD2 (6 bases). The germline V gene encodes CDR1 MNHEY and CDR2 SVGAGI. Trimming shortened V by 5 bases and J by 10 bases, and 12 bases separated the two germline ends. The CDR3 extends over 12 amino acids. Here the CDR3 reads CASSGYRGEQFF. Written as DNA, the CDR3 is TGTGCCAGCAGTGGGTACCGGGGGGAGCAGTTCTTC.

The CDR3 spells CASSLDRGSHEQFF. In DNA form, the CDR3 reads TGTGCCAGCAGCTTAGATAGGGGGTCCCATGAGCAGTTCTTC. J is TRBJ2-1 and V is TRBV11-2; a possible D gene is TRBD1 (6 bases). CDR1 is SGHAT, CDR2 FQNNGV, per germline. Trimming removed 0 bases at V and 8 bases at J, with 11 bases between. This CDR3 contains 14 residues.

CDR3 protein: CASSPTRTSGNNEQFF. CDR3 in DNA: TGCGCCAGCAGCCCCACCCGGACTAGCGGAAACAATGAGCAGTTCTTC. The rearrangement joins TRBV4-1 to TRBJ2-1; 10 bases match TRBD2. V trimming: 4 bases; J trimming: 5 bases; junction bases outside the gene matches: 8. The CDR3 is made up of 16 amino acids. Germline V CDR1 and CDR2: MGHRA, YSYEKL.

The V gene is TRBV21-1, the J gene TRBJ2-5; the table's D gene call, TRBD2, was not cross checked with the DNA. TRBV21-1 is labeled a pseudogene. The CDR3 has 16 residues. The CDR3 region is CASSKRPGLAAETQYF. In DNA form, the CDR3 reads TGTGCCAGCAGCAAGAGACCGGGACTAGCTGCAGAGACCCAGTACTTC.